The 32 T cell receptor beta chains below all came from one sample that was sequenced in a study of blood T cell repertoires in COVID-19. TCRdb keeps only in-frame clones here, not all; method: immunoSEQ multiplex PCR. The sample records around 300,000 clones, 65% to 90% being singletons. What was sequenced was peripheral blood. These receptors all stem from a human donor in a cohort sampled during active COVID-19.

The chain couples TRBV5-1 to TRBJ2-1; 11 nucleotides agree with TRBD2. The ends lost 2 bases at V and 0 bases at J; junction bases unmatched: 10. There are 19 residues in the CDR3. The germline V gene encodes CDR1 SGHRS and CDR2 YFSETQ. Here the CDR3 reads CASSLLAGVLRSSYNEQFF. Written as DNA, the CDR3 is TGCGCCAGCAGCTTACTAGCGGGGGTCCTCAGGAGCTCCTACAATGAGCAGTTCTTC.

V is TRBV29-1 and J is TRBJ2-1, with a possible D match to TRBD1 (6 bases). The V gene's germline CDR1 is SQVTM and CDR2 ANQGSEA. This CDR3 region has 12 residues. Trimming left V 3 bases short and J 9 bases short, with 12 bases between. For the CDR3, the DNA is TGCAGCGTTGATCGACAGGTGGGTGAGCAGTTCTTC. Amino acids: CSVDRQVGEQFF.

This rearrangement joins TRBV2 to TRBJ1-5, with TRBD1 matching over 7 bases. CDR3 length: 14 amino acids. V shed 5 bases and J 3 bases; nucleotides not matched to a gene: 4. CDR1 and CDR2 (germline): SNHLY, FYNNEI. The CDR3 here is CASSQQGFNQPQHF. The CDR3 DNA sequence: TGTGCCAGCAGTCAACAGGGGTTCAATCAGCCCCAGCATTTT.

J is TRBJ1-5 and V is TRBV27; D is unclear. CDR1 and CDR2 (germline): MNHEY, SMNVEV (reference sequence). Deletions cut 7 bases from V and 0 bases from J, with 16 bases between. The CDR3 covers 16 residues. The CDR3 region is CASTGSSRTSNQPQHF. In DNA form, the CDR3 reads TGTGCCAGCACGGGATCGAGCAGGACTAGCAATCAGCCCCAGCATTTT.

The V call is TRBV19, the J call TRBJ2-1, with 10 bases aligning to TRBD1. The CDR3 consists of 16 residues. The V and J ends lost 3 bases and 6 bases, in that order; junction bases with no gene match: 8. Germline V CDR1 and CDR2: LNHDA, SQIVND (reference sequence). CDR3 DNA sequence: TGTGCCAGTAGTATGGACGGGACAGGGGCCCCCAATGAGCAGTTCTTC. Its translation is CASSMDGTGAPNEQFF. The full variable domain, in which reference TRBV19 and TRBJ2-1 provide the parts outside the CDR3, is DGGITQSPKYLFRKEGQNVTLSCEQNLNHDAMYWYRQDPGQGLRLIYYSQIVNDFQKGDIAEGYSVSREKKESFPLTVTSAQKNPTAFYLCASSMDGTGAPNEQFFGPGTRLTVL.

The chain carries TRBV30 and TRBJ1-1; no reliable D call. CDR1 is GTSNPN and CDR2 is SVGIG in the germline V gene (reference sequence). This CDR3 has 12 residues. The ends were cut back, 5 bases at V and 1 base at J, with 8 bases in the middle. The CDR3 nucleotides are TGTGCCTGGGCACCGGGGAACACTGAAGCTTTCTTT. Its translation is CAWAPGNTEAFF.

This clone was counted a single time. This sequence joins TRBV2 and TRBJ2-3; D remains ambiguous. This CDR3 has 11 amino acids. V shed 6 bases and J shed 5 bases, with 6 bases lying between them. The germline V gene has CDR1 SNHLY and CDR2 FYNNEI. Here the CDR3 reads CASRSLDTQYF. The CDR3 DNA reads TGTGCCAGCAGGTCTTTAGATACGCAGTATTTT.

The chain employs TRBV6-5 and TRBJ1-4; TRBD1 aligns across 10 bases. The CDR3 consists of 15 residues. With V trimmed by 4 bases and J by 14 bases, 13 bases remained unmatched. Germline V gives CDR1 MNHEY, CDR2 SVGAGI. CDR3 sequence reads: CASSFKPGQGSRLFF. In DNA, the CDR3 is TGTGCCAGCAGTTTCAAGCCGGGACAGGGGAGTCGGCTGTTTTTT.

Here the CDR3 DNA reads TGTGCCAGCAGTTACTATAGGAGATCCTATAATTCACCCCTCCACTTT. It specifies CASSYYRRSYNSPLHF. J is TRBJ1-6 and V is TRBV6-5; D not certain. Trimming cost V 1 base and J 1 base, with 8 bases left between them. CDR3 size: 16 residues. Germline V gene lookup returns CDR1 MNHEY and CDR2 SVGAGI.

The chain links TRBV14 to TRBJ2-2; possibly TRBD1 for D (6 bases). In germline, CDR1 is SGHDN, CDR2 FVKESK. Trimming stripped 0 bases from V and 4 bases from J, with 21 bases between. This CDR3 is built from 19 residues. The CDR3 sequence: CASSQDPSHRAAVTGELFF. CDR3 nucleotides: TGTGCCAGCAGCCAAGATCCTTCCCACAGGGCGGCGGTCACCGGGGAGCTGTTTTTT.

CDR3 DNA: TGTGCCAGCAGCCCCGGGGAATATCCTGAAGCTTTCTTT. Protein product: CASSPGEYPEAFF. This chain links TRBV6-5 with TRBJ1-1; D not certain. Trimming took off 6 bases at V and 6 bases at J, with 14 bases between the two ends. Germline assignment: CDR1 MNHEY and CDR2 SVGAGI. The CDR3 sequence is 13 residues long.

The gene calls are TRBV7-6 and TRBJ2-2, with 11 bases that match TRBD1. Germline loops: CDR1 SGHVS, CDR2 FNYEAQ. The CDR3 is made up of 16 amino acids. Trimming at V came to 2 bases and at J to 5 bases, leaving 4 bases not matched to a gene. The CDR3 spells CASSLSGQGVTGELFF. The CDR3 nucleotides read TGTGCCAGCAGCTTATCGGGACAGGGGGTGACCGGGGAGCTGTTTTTT.

J is TRBJ1-1 and V is TRBV5-1, with D possibly matching TRBD1 (6 bases). CDR1 is SGHRS and CDR2 is YFSETQ in the germline V gene. The V end was cut by 4 bases, the J end by 1 base, with 14 bases between. CDR3 length: 15 amino acids. CDR3 nucleotide sequence: TGCGCCAGCAGCCCCAGGACGGGACAGAACACTGAAGCTTTCTTT. Protein product: CASSPRTGQNTEAFF.

This clone was detected only once. The genes are TRBV13 and TRBJ1-6, with a possible D match to TRBD1 (6 bases). The CDR3 loop spans 18 amino acids. The germline V and J ends were trimmed by 5 bases and 4 bases, with 21 bases remaining between them. In germline, CDR1 is PRHDT, CDR2 FYEKMQ (reference sequence). The chain's CDR3 is CASSLLGHLGGYNSPLHF. The DNA for the CDR3 is TGTGCCAGCAGCCTTTTGGGACACCTTGGAGGTTATAATTCACCCCTCCACTTT.

V and J are TRBV5-1 and TRBJ2-3; 7 bases line up with TRBD1. The J segment lost 5 bases and the V segment lost 2 bases, leaving 8 bases of the junction unmatched. This CDR3 is 15 amino acids long. Germline V gives CDR1 SGHRS, CDR2 YFSETQ. The DNA for the CDR3 is TGCGCCAGCAGCTTCGGGGACAGAGTCGGAGATACGCAGTATTTT. Its protein is CASSFGDRVGDTQYF.

The CDR3 DNA reads TGTGCCTGGATCGACAGGGTCAACACAGATACGCAGTATTTT. This sequence encodes CAWIDRVNTDTQYF. The chain couples TRBV30 to TRBJ2-3, with 7 bases identical to TRBD1. The ends lost 4 bases at V and 2 bases at J; junction bases unmatched: 6. The CDR3 is 14 amino acids. Germline values: CDR1 GTSNPN, CDR2 SVGIG (reference sequence).

This chain uses TRBV7-3 with TRBJ1-2; D is possibly TRBD1 (6 bases). V was pared by 5 bases and J by 8 bases, with 15 bases between. The germline CDR1 and CDR2 sequences are SGHTA and FQGTGA. The CDR3 totals 13 residues. The CDR3 here is CASSRQEFSGYTF. CDR3 in DNA: TGTGCCAGCAGCCGACAGGAATTTAGCGGCTACACCTTC. Complete variable domain (other parts from reference TRBV7-3 and TRBJ1-2): GAGVSQTPSNKVTEKGKYVELRCDPISGHTALYWYRQSLGQGPEFLIYFQGTGAADDSGLPNDRFFAVRPEGSVSTLKIQRTERGDSAVYLCASSRQEFSGYTFGSGTRLTVV.

The CDR3 protein is CAWSVMDSRRNNYGYTF. The CDR3 DNA sequence: TGTGCCTGGAGTGTGATGGACAGTCGACGAAATAACTATGGCTACACCTTC. The chain joins TRBV30 to TRBJ1-2, with D possibly matching TRBD1 (6 bases). V dropped 0 bases and J dropped 1 base, with 18 bases sitting between them. CDR1 and CDR2 (germline): GTSNPN, SVGIG (reference sequence). The CDR3 runs 17 residues.

The J gene is TRBJ1-6, the V gene TRBV5-5; 12 bases fit TRBD1. Germline CDR1 reads SGHKS; CDR2 reads YYEKEE (reference sequence). The CDR3 covers 16 residues. V was pared by 5 bases and J by 8 bases, with 8 bases of the junction left unmatched. The CDR3 bases are TGTGCCAGCAGTCTCCGGGACAGGGGGCTCTATTCACCCCTCCACTTT. The encoded protein is CASSLRDRGLYSPLHF. Full variable domain (remainder filled in from reference TRBV5-5 and TRBJ1-6): DAGVTQSPTHLIKTRGQQVTLRCSPISGHKSVSWYQQVLGQGPQFIFQYYEKEERGRGNFPDRFSARQFPNYSSELNVNALLLGDSALYLCASSLRDRGLYSPLHFGNGTRLTVT.

This chain uses TRBV7-2 with TRBJ2-7; no definite D call. CDR1 and CDR2 from the germline V gene are SGHTA and FQGNSA. V was shortened by 1 base and J by 3 bases, with 7 bases between the two germline ends. This CDR3 spans 13 amino acids. Here the CDR3 DNA reads TGTGCCAGCAGCTTAGGGCTCCTCTACGAGCAGTACTTC. This translates into CASSLGLLYEQYF.

The table lists this clone with a few counts. The V and J genes are TRBV6-5 and TRBJ1-5; 7 bases line up with TRBD1. V lost 7 bases and J lost 0; bases outside the gene matches: 6. The CDR3 covers 15 residues. Looked up from germline, CDR1 is MNHEY and CDR2 is SVGAGI. DNA for the CDR3: TGTGCCAGCAAGAGGGGGCCGGATAGCAATCAGCCCCAGCATTTT. This sequence encodes CASKRGPDSNQPQHF.

In this sample, this clone turned up many times. This chain uses TRBV6-5 with TRBJ1-5; TRBD1 matches 8 bases. The CDR3 runs to 13 residues. The germline V gene has CDR1 MNHEY and CDR2 SVGAGI. The V and J ends lost 4 bases and 8 bases, in that order; junction bases with no gene match: 4. CDR3 DNA sequence: TGTGCCAGCAGTTCCGGACAGGGTAAGCCCCAGCATTTT. Translating it yields CASSSGQGKPQHF.

This clone was recorded a few times. This sequence joins TRBV6-5 and TRBJ1-2; 7 bases align to TRBD1. Germline V lookup: CDR1 MNHEY, CDR2 SVGAGI. After removal of 4 bases from V and 5 bases from J, the junction contained 7 bases not matched to a gene. The CDR3 runs to 14 residues. For the CDR3, the DNA is TGTGCCAGCAGTTCGCGACAGGGTGTTTATGGCTACACCTTC. Translation: CASSSRQGVYGYTF.

This clone was seen only once. V and J are TRBV5-6 and TRBJ1-2; a possible D gene is TRBD1 (6 bases). V was trimmed by 3 bases and J by 0 bases, leaving 9 bases between them. This CDR3 is 14 amino acids long. CDR1 is SGHDT and CDR2 is YYEEEE in the germline V gene. The CDR3: CASSYREANYGYTF. CDR3 bases: TGTGCCAGCAGCTACAGGGAAGCTAACTATGGCTACACCTTC.

This clone appeared a few times. V gene TRBV4-1 combines with J gene TRBJ2-1; D unresolved. The CDR3 is 16 amino acids. Germline V CDR1 and CDR2: MGHRA, YSYEKL. The ends were cut back, 0 bases at V and 4 bases at J, with 13 bases in the middle. CDR3 in amino acids: CASSQDRSRPYNEQFF. CDR3 DNA sequence: TGCGCCAGCAGCCAAGATCGGTCTAGACCATACAATGAGCAGTTCTTC.

V and J are TRBV6-1 and TRBJ1-4; D gene unclear. The CDR3 has 16 residues. Germline CDR1 and CDR2: MNHNS and SASEGT. The ends were cut back, 0 bases at V and 4 bases at J, with 12 bases in the middle. The CDR3 sequence: CASSEAPWAGNEKLFF. The DNA of the CDR3 is TGTGCCAGCAGTGAAGCGCCTTGGGCGGGTAATGAAAAACTGTTTTTT.

This clone has a single count. The V and J genes are TRBV25-1 and TRBJ1-4, with D hard to call. The V and J ends lost 2 bases and 8 bases respectively, with 21 bases between them. The CDR3 is made up of 17 amino acids. Germline V gene sequence: CDR1 MGHDK, CDR2 SYGVNS. The CDR3 protein is CASSESAFYPPREKLFF. DNA for the CDR3: TGTGCCAGCAGTGAAAGCGCCTTTTACCCGCCTCGCGAAAAACTGTTTTTT.

This clone was found a few times. This rearrangement joins TRBV7-9 to TRBJ2-3; TRBD2 matches at 8 bases. J lost 0 bases, V lost 5 bases, and 1 base had no gene match. Germline V gene data show CDR1 as SEHNR and CDR2 as FQNEAQ (reference sequence). This CDR3 comprises 14 residues. CDR3 loop: CASSPSGSTDTQYF. CDR3 in DNA: TGTGCCAGCAGCCCTAGCGGGAGCACAGATACGCAGTATTTT.

This clone was found a few times. The chain links TRBV6-7 to TRBJ2-1; possible D gene TRBD1, 6 bases. TRBV6-7 is filed as an ORF, its function uncertain. CDR3 length equals 15 residues. Trimming took 6 bases from V and 8 from J, leaving 20 bases between them. In DNA form, the CDR3 reads TGTGCCAGCAGCCTTACTCACCGGGACAAGGATGAGCAGTTCTTC. Translating it yields CASSLTHRDKDEQFF.

The chain couples TRBV7-8 to TRBJ2-3, with TRBD2 identical over 15 bases. The CDR3 has 20 amino acids. The ends lost 0 bases at V and 2 bases at J; junction bases unmatched: 9. From germline, CDR1 is SGHVS and CDR2 FQNEAQ. In DNA form, the CDR3 reads TGTGCCAGCAGCTTAGCCAGGACTAGCGGGGGGGCCGGTCCCACAGATACGCAGTATTTT. It encodes CASSLARTSGGAGPTDTQYF.

The chain is built from TRBV18 and TRBJ1-1, with 7 bases that match TRBD1. CDR3 size: 18 residues. V shed 7 bases, J shed 0 bases, and the junction held 17 bases outside the gene matches. Germline V gene sequence: CDR1 KGHSH, CDR2 LQKENI. CDR3 nucleotide sequence: TGTGCCAGCTATCTCACAGGGGTGGGTAACGGAATGAACACTGAAGCTTTCTTT. Protein: CASYLTGVGNGMNTEAFF.

J is TRBJ2-7 and V is TRBV6-5; TRBD2 agrees at 8 bases. J gave up 4 bases and V 5 bases, and 10 bases lay outside the gene matches. This CDR3 comprises 15 residues. Germline-derived CDR1 and CDR2 are MNHEY and SVGAGI. Written as DNA, the CDR3 is TGTGCCAGCAGTCTTCTCGGGGGGGCCTATTACGAGCAGTACTTC. Translating gives CASSLLGGAYYEQYF.